The clone carrying this T cell receptor (beta chain) is a singleton in its sample. What it binds is unknown. These data belong to a study of blood T cells in healthy people across ages. The draw of peripheral blood yielded ten milliliters from each donor. Per individual sample, total RNA of at least 5 micrograms was extracted. Whole-study results and caveats: The study lacked donor CMV status, which possibly confounded expanded clonotype changes. Investigators treated diversity estimates from one million T cells as underestimates.

The CDR3 is 16 amino acids. With 4 bases clipped from V and 6 bases from J, the junction kept 10 bases outside the gene matches. Germline V gene data show CDR1 as SGHRS and CDR2 as YFSETQ. The second PCR ran about 6 to 12 cycles with a sample-barcoded 5' primer and J-beta primers. Each CDR3 protein gets one entry after TCRdb re-called the 5' RACE reads with MiXCR. The repertoire holds about 1,500,000 distinct CDR3 sequences, with 28% as singletons. The origin of this receptor is a woman aged 25 to 39 in good health. The sample was blood. The V call is TRBV5-1, the J call TRBJ2-3, with 11 positions matching TRBD1. CDR3 in amino acids: CASSIGQGAKRDTQYF. The CDR3 DNA is TGCGCCAGCAGCATAGGACAGGGGGCTAAACGGGATACGCAGTATTTT.